This is a list of T cell receptor beta chains from one sample in a study of blood T cell repertoires in COVID-19. The protocol was immunoSEQ multiplex PCR, while the TCRdb copy is restricted to in-frame clones and leaves out a portion. The sample shows 45,000 to 65,000 clones, 89% of them seen only once. Specimen: peripheral blood. All receptors come from a human donor in a cohort sampled during active COVID-19. Both conserved end residues are part of each CDR3. Each record gives: V gene, J gene, clone size, D gene, CDR3 DNA, CDR3 protein. The D gene is left open where the match is weak. Size is stated for part of the rows, as once, few or many counts, or as a class when the clone is expanded.

V: TRBV2; J: TRBJ2-7; size: once; D: .; DNA: TGTGCCAGCAACAACAGGGTTGGCGAGCAGTACTTC; CDR3: CASNNRVGEQYF
V: TRBV7-2; J: TRBJ2-5; size: .; D: .; DNA: TGTGCCAGCAGCTTTCCTTTCCGGGACACCAGCCAAGAGACCCAGTACTTC; CDR3: CASSFPFRDTSQETQYF
V: TRBV19; J: TRBJ2-5; size: .; D: .; DNA: TGTGCCAGTACGACAGGTCAAGAGACCCAGTACTTC; CDR3: CASTTGQETQYF
V: TRBV5-6; J: TRBJ2-5; size: .; D: TRBD2; DNA: TGTGCCAGCAGCTTTACTAGCGGGGGATTGGGGGAGACCCAGTACTTC; CDR3: CASSFTSGGLGETQYF
V: TRBV18; J: TRBJ1-5; size: .; D: .; DNA: TGTGCCAGCTCACTGCTGTCCTCAAGGTTCGGAGGGAGCAATCAGCCCCAGCATTTT; CDR3: CASSLLSSRFGGSNQPQHF
V: TRBV19; J: TRBJ2-1; size: .; D: .; DNA: TGTGCCAGTAGCCCCACCCGGGGGAACAATGAGCAGTTCTTC; CDR3: CASSPTRGNNEQFF
V: TRBV20-1; J: TRBJ1-1; size: .; D: .; DNA: TGCAGTTACAACAGGGCAACTGAAGCTTTCTTT; CDR3: CSYNRATEAFF
V: TRBV18; J: TRBJ2-1; size: .; D: .; DNA: TGTGCCAGCTCACCACGTAAACCCCAGAATGAGCAGTTCTTC; CDR3: CASSPRKPQNEQFF
V: TRBV6-5; J: TRBJ1-2; size: .; D: TRBD1; DNA: TGTGCCAGCAGAAGAACCGGGACAGGGCACTATGGCTACACCTTC; CDR3: CASRRTGTGHYGYTF
V: TRBV4-3; J: TRBJ1-1; size: .; D: .; DNA: TGCGCCAGCAGCCAAGATCCGAGCTTTTTCATGAACACTGAAGCTTTCTTT; CDR3: CASSQDPSFFMNTEAFF
V: TRBV11-2; J: TRBJ2-3; size: .; D: TRBD2; DNA: TGTGCCAGCAGCTCGGGACTAGCGGGGGGAGCTTTCACAGATACGCAGTATTTT; CDR3: CASSSGLAGGAFTDTQYF
V: TRBV10-2; J: TRBJ2-5; size: few; D: .; DNA: TGCGCCAGCGCCCAGGGCCGCCTCCTGGAGACCCAGTACTTC; CDR3: CASAQGRLLETQYF
V: TRBV11-2; J: TRBJ2-7; size: .; D: TRBD1; DNA: TGTGCCAGCAGCCCGGGGACAGACACCTACGAGCAGTACTTC; CDR3: CASSPGTDTYEQYF
V: TRBV5-4; J: TRBJ2-1; size: .; D: TRBD2; DNA: TGTGCCAGCAGCCGACTAGCGGGGGGCCAAAACCGCTCCTACAATGAGCAGTTCTTC; CDR3: CASSRLAGGQNRSYNEQFF
V: TRBV2; J: TRBJ1-2; size: .; D: TRBD1; DNA: TGTGCCAGCAGTAGACAGGGGTCGAACTATGGCTACACCTTC; CDR3: CASSRQGSNYGYTF
V: TRBV3-1/TRBV3-2; J: TRBJ1-1; size: .; D: .; DNA: TGTGCCAGCAGCCAAGCGGCTAACCTCATAGCGAACACTGAAGCTTTCTTT; CDR3: CASSQAANLIANTEAFF
V: TRBV4-2; J: TRBJ2-1; size: .; D: TRBD2; DNA: TGTGCCAGCAGCCAAGTATCAGCGGGGGGGCGCAATGAGCAGTTCTTC; CDR3: CASSQVSAGGRNEQFF
V: TRBV19; J: TRBJ1-1; size: .; D: TRBD1; DNA: TGTGCCAGTAGTAGACAGGGCAACACTGAAGCTTTCTTT; CDR3: CASSRQGNTEAFF
V: TRBV7-2; J: TRBJ1-6; size: .; D: .; DNA: TGTGCCAGCAGCTTTCAGGGTGGTGGGAATTCACCCCTCCACTTT; CDR3: CASSFQGGGNSPLHF
V: TRBV13; J: TRBJ1-4; size: .; D: TRBD1; DNA: TGTGCCAGCAGCCCCGGACAGGACGGTGAAAAACTGTTTTTT; CDR3: CASSPGQDGEKLFF